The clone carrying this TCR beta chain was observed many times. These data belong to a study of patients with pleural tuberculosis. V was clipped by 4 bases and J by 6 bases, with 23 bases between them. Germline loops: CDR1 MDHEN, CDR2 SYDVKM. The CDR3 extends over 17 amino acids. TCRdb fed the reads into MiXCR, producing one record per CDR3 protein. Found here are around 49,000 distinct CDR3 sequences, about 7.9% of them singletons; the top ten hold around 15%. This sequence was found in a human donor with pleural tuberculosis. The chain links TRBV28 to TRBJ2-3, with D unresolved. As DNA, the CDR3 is TGTGCCAGCAGTTCGGTTCCGGGTGGACCCACTGGGGATACGCAGTATTTT. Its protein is CASSSVPGGPTGDTQYF.